This TCR beta chain was found in a study of T cells expressing NK-cell markers (dated by TCRdb to 2018 to 2021). Some background on the complete study: TCR beta-chain repertoires were profiled in sorted CD3+CD56+NKG2C+, CD3+CD56+NKG2C- and CD3+CD56-NKG2C+ T-cell subsets from several donors. Of the eight sequenced donors, seven were found to be HCMV-seropositive and one was found to be HCMV-seronegative. Randomly selected healthy volunteers, three men and five women, were used as the eight sequenced donors. Sequencing of the libraries produced 2 x 150 bp reads on Illumina HiSeq 2000/2500, MiSeq or NextSeq.

The run used an Illumina HiSeq 2000. TCR beta cDNA libraries were made by 5'RACE template switching that added a universal primer site and unique molecular identifiers. cDNA synthesis was primed from the TCR beta constant segment and was followed by two successive PCR amplification steps. Concerning the study's data processing: MIGEC was used to demultiplex reads and group reads by UMI, and MiTCR was used to assemble and quantify clonotypes. To remove erroneous sequences, TCR cDNA sequences were retained only when supported by two or more reads. Downstream repertoire analysis used the tcR package, and clonotypes were matched across fractions by CDR3 nucleotide sequence plus V segment. Antigen specificity was annotated against VDJdb with VDJmatch, allowing one amino acid substitution in CDR3. TCRdb reprocessed the sequencing reads and holds a single record per CDR3 protein sequence, with no DNA. Here the V and J calls rest on TCRdb's processing, not on the authors' analysis. This sample's listing comprises 150,000 to 170,000 distinct CDR3 sequences. 37% of the sample belongs to the ten largest clones.

As regards this clonotype: This receptor's antigen is unknown.

HCMV serostatus was determined by detecting HCMV-specific IgG in serum with a commercial ELISA kit. Ficoll density gradient centrifugation was used to isolate peripheral blood mononuclear cells from blood. From a lookup of the germline V gene (reference sequence), CDR1 and CDR2 are MNHEY and SMNVEV. The CDR3 has 14 amino acids, counting the end cysteine and phenylalanine. The record lacks a DNA sequence. General study outcomes and caveats: In six donors, the dominant CD3+CD56+NKG2C+ clonotypes were found to rank among the top 10 CD8+ clonotypes and to make up about 1.0-7.5% of CD8+ T cells. Whether the expanded NKG2C-expressing T cell clones were specific for HCMV antigens was left unclear. Those dominant clonotypes were again the most abundant among CD3+CD56-NKG2C+ cells in a few donors, at about 25-60.1%.

The chain is made from TRBV27 and TRBJ2-5; TCRdb returns TRBD2, unconfirmable since there is no DNA. Sequenced sample: blood T cells: a sorted CD56 or NKG2C T cell subset, CD4+ or CD8+ T cells, or bulk PBMC T cells (not recorded which). The sequence was obtained from a woman in her 50s in good health. Donor details come from another sample of the same person, matched by shared clones. The CDR3 region reads CASSLTGEGETQYF.